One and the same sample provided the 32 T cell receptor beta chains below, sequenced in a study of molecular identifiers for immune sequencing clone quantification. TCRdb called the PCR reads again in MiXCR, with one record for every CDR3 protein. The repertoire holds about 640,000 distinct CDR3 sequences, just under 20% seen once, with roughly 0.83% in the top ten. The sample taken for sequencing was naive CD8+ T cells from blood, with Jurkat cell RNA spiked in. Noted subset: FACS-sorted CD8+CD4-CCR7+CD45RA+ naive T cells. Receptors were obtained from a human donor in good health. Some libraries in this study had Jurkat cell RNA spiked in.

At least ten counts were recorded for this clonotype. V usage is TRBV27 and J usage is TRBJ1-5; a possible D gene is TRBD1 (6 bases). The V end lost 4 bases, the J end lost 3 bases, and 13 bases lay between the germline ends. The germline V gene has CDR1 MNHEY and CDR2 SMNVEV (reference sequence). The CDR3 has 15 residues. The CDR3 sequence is CASSSATGPNQPQHF. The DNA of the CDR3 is TGTGCCAGCAGTTCCGCGACAGGTCCCAATCAGCCCCAGCATTTT.

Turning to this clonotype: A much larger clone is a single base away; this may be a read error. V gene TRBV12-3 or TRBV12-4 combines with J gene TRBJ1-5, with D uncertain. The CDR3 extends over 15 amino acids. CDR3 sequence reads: CVSSSSTAFNQPQHF. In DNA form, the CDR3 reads TGTGTCAGCAGTTCATCCACAGCATTCAATCAGCCCCAGCATTTT.

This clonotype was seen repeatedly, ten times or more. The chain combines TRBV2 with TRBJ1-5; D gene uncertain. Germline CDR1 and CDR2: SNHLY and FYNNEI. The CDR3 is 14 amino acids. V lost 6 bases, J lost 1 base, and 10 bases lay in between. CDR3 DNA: TGTGCCAGCAGGGAGACCAAAAGCAATCAGCCCCAGCATTTT. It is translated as CASRETKSNQPQHF.

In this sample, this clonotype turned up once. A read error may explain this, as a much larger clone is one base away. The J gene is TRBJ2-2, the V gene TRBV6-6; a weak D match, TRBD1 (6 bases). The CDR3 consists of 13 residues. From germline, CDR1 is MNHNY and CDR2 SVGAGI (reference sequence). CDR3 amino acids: CACRTVNTGELFF. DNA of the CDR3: TGTGCCTGCAGGACAGTGAACACCGGGGAGCTGTTTTTT.

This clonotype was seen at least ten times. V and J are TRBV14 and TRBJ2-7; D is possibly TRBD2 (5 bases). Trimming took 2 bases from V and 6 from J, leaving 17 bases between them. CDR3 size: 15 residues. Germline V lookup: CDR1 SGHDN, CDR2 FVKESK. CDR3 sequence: CASSQFTGIDSEQYF. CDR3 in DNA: TGTGCCAGCAGCCAATTCACCGGGATTGATAGCGAGCAGTACTTC.

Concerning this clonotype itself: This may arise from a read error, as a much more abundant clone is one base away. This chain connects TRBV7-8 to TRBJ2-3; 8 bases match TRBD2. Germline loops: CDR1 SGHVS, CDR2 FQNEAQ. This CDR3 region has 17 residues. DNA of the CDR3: TGTGCCAGCAGCTTATTACGGGGGGGACTCAGCACAGATAGGCAGTATTTT. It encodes CASSLLRGGLSTDRQYF.

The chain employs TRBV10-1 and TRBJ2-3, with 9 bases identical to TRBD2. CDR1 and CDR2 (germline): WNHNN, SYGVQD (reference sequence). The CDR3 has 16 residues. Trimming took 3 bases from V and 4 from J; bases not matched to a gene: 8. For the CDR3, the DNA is TGCGCCAGCAGTGACGTGCGCGGGGGGGCATCAGATACGCAGTATTTT. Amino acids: CASSDVRGGASDTQYF.

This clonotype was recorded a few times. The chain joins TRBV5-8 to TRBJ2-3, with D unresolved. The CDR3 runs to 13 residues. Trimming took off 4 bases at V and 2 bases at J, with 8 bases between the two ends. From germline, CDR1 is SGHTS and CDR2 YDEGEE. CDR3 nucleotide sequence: TGTGCCAGCAGCAGGCTCCCCACAGATACGCAGTATTTT. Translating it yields CASSRLPTDTQYF.

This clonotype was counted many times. The DNA of the CDR3 is TGTGCCAGCAGCTTATACGGGGGGCTGGGGGATACGCAGTATTTT. Translated: CASSLYGGLGDTQYF. The chain links TRBV7-2 to TRBJ2-3; perhaps TRBD2 as D (7 bases). Germline CDR1 and CDR2: SGHTA and FQGNSA. The CDR3 has 15 residues. V was pared by 2 bases and J by 6 bases, with 15 bases between. The full variable domain, its missing parts supplied by reference TRBV7-2 and TRBJ2-3, is GAGVSQSPSNKVTEKGKDVELRCDPISGHTALYWYRQSLGQGLEFLIYFQGNSAPDKSGLPSDRFSAERTGGSVSTLTIQRTQQEDSAVYLCASSLYGGLGDTQYFGPGTRLTVL.

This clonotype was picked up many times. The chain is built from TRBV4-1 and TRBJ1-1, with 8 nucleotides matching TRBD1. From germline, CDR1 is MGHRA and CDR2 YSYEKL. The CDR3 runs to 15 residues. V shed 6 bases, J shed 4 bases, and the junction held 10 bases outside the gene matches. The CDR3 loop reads CASSFRQGRFTEAFF. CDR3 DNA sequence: TGCGCCAGCAGTTTTAGACAGGGGAGGTTCACTGAAGCTTTCTTT.

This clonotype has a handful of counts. The CDR3 DNA is TGTGCCAGCAGCTTAGGTGTGGGGAAGGACTATGGCTACACCTTC. It translates to CASSLGVGKDYGYTF. The chain carries TRBV7-2 and TRBJ1-2; no reliable D call. CDR1 is SGHTA and CDR2 is FQGNSA in the germline V gene. The CDR3 contains 15 residues. V was cut by 1 base and J by 3 bases, with 12 bases left in between. Supplemented by reference TRBV7-2 and TRBJ1-2, the full variable domain reads GAGVSQSPSNKVTEKGKDVELRCDPISGHTALYWYRQSLGQGLEFLIYFQGNSAPDKSGLPSDRFSAERTGGSVSTLTIQRTQQEDSAVYLCASSLGVGKDYGYTFGSGTRLTVV.

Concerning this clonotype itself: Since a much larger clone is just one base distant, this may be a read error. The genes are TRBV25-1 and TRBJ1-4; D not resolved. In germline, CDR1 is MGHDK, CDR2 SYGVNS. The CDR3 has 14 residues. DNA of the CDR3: TGTGCCAGCGGTGAATGGGGTAGGGTTGAAAAACTGTTTTTT. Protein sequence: CASGEWGRVEKLFF.

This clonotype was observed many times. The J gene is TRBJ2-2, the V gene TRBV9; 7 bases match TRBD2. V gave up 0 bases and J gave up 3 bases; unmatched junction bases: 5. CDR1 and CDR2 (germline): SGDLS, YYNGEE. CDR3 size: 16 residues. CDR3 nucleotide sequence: TGTGCCAGCAGCGTAGAAACTAGCGAGTACACCGGGGAGCTGTTTTTT. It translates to CASSVETSEYTGELFF.

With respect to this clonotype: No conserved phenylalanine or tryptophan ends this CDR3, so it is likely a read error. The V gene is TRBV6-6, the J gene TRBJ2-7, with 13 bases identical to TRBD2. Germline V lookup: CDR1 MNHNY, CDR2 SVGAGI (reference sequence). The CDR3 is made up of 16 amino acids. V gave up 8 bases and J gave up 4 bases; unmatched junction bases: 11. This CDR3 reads CASRGTSGIRAYEQYS. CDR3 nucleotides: TGTGCCAGCCGGGGGACTAGCGGGATCCGGGCTTACGAGCAGTACTCC.

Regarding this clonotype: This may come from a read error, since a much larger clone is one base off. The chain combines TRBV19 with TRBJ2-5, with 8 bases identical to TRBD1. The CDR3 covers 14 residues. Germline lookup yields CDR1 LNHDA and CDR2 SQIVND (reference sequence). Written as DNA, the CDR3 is TGTGCCAGTAGTCCGTCGGACAGGGTGGAGACCCAGCACTTC. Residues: CASSPSDRVETQHF.

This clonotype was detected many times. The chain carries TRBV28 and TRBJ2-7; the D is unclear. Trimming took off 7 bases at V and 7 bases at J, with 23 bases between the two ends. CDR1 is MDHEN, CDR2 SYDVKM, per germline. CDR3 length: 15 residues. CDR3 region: CASTTHRSSHWEQYF. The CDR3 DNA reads TGTGCCAGCACCACTCATCGGTCAAGTCACTGGGAGCAGTACTTC.

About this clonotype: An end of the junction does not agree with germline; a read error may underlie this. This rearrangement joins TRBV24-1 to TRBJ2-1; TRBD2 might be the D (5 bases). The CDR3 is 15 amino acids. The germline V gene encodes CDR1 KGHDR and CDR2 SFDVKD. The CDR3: CATSDLREPHNEQSF. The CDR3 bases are TGTGCCACCAGTGATTTAAGGGAGCCCCACAATGAGCAGTCCTTC.

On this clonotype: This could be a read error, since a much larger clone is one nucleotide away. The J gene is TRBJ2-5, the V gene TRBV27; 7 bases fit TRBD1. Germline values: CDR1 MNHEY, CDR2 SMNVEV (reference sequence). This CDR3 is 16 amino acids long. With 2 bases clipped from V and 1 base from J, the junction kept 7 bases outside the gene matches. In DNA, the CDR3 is TGTGCCAGCAGTTTACTAACCCGGACAGGCCAAGAGACCCAGTACTTC. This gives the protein CASSLLTRTGQETQYF.

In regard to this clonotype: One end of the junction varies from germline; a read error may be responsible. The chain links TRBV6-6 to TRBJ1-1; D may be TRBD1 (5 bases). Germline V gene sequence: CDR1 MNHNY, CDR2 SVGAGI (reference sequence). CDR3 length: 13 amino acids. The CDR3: CASSGGQAREAFF. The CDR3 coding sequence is TGTGCCAGCAGTGGAGGTCAGGCCAGGGAAGCTTTCTTC.

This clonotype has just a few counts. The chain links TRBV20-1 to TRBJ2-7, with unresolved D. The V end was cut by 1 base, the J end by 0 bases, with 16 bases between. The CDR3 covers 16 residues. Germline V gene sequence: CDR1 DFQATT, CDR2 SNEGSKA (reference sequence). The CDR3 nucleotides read TGCAGTGCTAGAGGGCCAGTCTCGGGCGGCTCCTACGAGCAGTACTTC. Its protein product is CSARGPVSGGSYEQYF.

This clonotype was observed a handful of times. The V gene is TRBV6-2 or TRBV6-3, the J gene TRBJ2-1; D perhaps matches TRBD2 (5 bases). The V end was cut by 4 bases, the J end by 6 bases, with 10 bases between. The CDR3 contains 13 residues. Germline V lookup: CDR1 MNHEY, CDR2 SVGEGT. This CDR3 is CASSWTGVNEQFF. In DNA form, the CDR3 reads TGTGCCAGCAGTTGGACTGGCGTCAATGAGCAGTTCTTC.

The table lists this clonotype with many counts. CDR3 coding DNA: TGTGCCAGCAGCCCACCTCTGTCAGGGGGCTACACCTTC. It is translated as CASSPPLSGGYTF. The chain couples TRBV28 to TRBJ1-2, with D possibly TRBD1 on 5 matching bases. The germline V gene has CDR1 MDHEN and CDR2 SYDVKM. Trimming stripped 6 bases from V and 8 bases from J, with 16 bases between. The CDR3 totals 13 residues.

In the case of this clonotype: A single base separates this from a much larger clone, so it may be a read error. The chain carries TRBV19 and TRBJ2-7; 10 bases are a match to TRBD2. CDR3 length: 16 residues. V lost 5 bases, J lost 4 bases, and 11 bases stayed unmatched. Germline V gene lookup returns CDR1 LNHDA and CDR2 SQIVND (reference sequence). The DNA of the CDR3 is TGTGCCAGTAGTGATAACCGACCAGCGGGAGGGTACGAGCAGTACTTC. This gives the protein CASSDNRPAGGYEQYF.

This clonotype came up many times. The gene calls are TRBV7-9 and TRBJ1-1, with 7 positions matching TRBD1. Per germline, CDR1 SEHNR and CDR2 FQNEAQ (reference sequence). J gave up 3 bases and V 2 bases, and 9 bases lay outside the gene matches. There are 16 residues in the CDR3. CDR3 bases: TGTGCCAGCAGCTTACCCGCCCGGGACAGTGACACTGAAGCTTTCTTT. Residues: CASSLPARDSDTEAFF.

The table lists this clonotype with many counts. CDR3 coding DNA: TGTGCCAGCAGCCACACAGGGGCCGAGCAGTACTTC. It encodes CASSHTGAEQYF. The chain recombines TRBV7-9 with TRBJ2-7, with 7 bases matching TRBD1. The length of the CDR3 is 12 residues. Trimming took 5 bases from V and 6 from J; bases not matched to a gene: 4. The germline V gene encodes CDR1 SEHNR and CDR2 FQNEAQ (reference sequence).

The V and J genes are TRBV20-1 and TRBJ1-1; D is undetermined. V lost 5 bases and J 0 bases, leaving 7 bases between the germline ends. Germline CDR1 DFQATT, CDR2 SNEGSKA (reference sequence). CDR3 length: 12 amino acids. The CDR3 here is CSAEAMNTEAFF. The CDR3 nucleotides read TGCAGTGCTGAGGCCATGAACACTGAAGCTTTCTTT.

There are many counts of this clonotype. The CDR3 region is CSARDPYVDEQYF. CDR3 nucleotide sequence: TGCAGTGCTAGAGATCCCTACGTCGACGAGCAGTACTTC. The V and J genes are TRBV20-1 and TRBJ2-7, with D unresolved. Deletions cut 0 bases from V and 5 bases from J, with 11 bases between. Germline V gene sequence: CDR1 DFQATT, CDR2 SNEGSKA (reference sequence). The CDR3 has 13 residues.

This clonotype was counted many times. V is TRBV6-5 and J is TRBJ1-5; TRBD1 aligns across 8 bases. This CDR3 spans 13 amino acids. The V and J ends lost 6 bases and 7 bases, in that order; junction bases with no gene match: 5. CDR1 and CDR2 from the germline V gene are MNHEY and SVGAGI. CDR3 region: CASSDRGYQPQHF. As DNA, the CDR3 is TGTGCCAGCAGCGACAGGGGATACCAGCCCCAGCATTTT.

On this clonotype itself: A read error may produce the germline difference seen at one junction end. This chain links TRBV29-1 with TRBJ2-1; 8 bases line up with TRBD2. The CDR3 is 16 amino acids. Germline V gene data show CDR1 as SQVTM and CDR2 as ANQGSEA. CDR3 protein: CSVEDREGGKYNEQSF. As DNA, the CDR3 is TGCAGCGTTGAAGATCGGGAGGGAGGGAAATACAATGAGCAGTCCTTC.

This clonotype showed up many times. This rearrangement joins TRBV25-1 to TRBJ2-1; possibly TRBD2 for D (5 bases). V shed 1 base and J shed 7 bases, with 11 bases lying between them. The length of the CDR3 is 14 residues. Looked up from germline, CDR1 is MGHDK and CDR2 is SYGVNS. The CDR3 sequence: CASSELASLNEQFF. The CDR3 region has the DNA TGTGCCAGCAGTGAATTGGCTAGCCTAAATGAGCAGTTCTTC. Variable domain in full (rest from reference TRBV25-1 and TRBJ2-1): EADIYQTPRYLVIGTGKKITLECSQTMGHDKMYWYQQDPGMELHLIHYSYGVNSTEKGDLSSESTVSRIRTEHFPLTLESARPSHTSQYLCASSELASLNEQFFGPGTRLTVL.

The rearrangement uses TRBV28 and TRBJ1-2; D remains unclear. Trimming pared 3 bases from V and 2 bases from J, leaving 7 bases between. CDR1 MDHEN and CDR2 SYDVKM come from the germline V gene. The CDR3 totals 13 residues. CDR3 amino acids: CASSFEVNYGYTF. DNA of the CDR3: TGTGCCAGCAGTTTTGAGGTGAACTATGGCTACACCTTC.

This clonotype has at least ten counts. The CDR3 DNA follows: TGTGCCAGCAGCTCATCGACAGGACAAGAGACCCAGTACTTC. Amino acids: CASSSSTGQETQYF. The chain uses TRBV7-9 and TRBJ2-5; D possibly corresponds to TRBD1 (6 bases). The CDR3 runs to 14 residues. Germline CDR1 is SEHNR and CDR2 is FQNEAQ (reference sequence). V was trimmed by 4 bases and J by 2 bases, leaving 11 bases between them. The variable domain in full, completed from reference TRBV7-9 and TRBJ2-5, reads DTGVSQNPRHKITKRGQNVTFRCDPISEHNRLYWYRQTLGQGPEFLTYFQNEAQLEKSRLLSDRFSAERPKGSFSTLEIQRTEQGDSAMYLCASSSSTGQETQYFGPGTRLLVL.